This T cell receptor beta chain is from a study of graft-versus-host responses after intestinal transplantation. Study-wide context: Multivisceral, liver-intestinal, or isolated intestinal transplants were received by the recipients. Anti-thymocyte globulin induction was given to all recipients, followed by tacrolimus and steroids for roughly 3 years.

Measured with immunoSEQ multiplex PCR; TCRdb has only the in-frame clones, and not every one. The sample has 90,000 to 150,000 clones, 90% to 95% seen once. Turning to this clone: Its antigen is unknown.

The germline gives CDR1 SGHNT, CDR2 YYREEE (reference sequence). The CDR3 totals 15 residues. Germline trimming cut 5 bases from V and 8 bases from J; bases unmatched to any gene: 12. The TCR comes from a human donor who received an intestinal transplant. This rearrangement joins TRBV5-4 to TRBJ2-3; 9 nucleotides agree with TRBD1. The sequenced sample was unstimulated CD4+ T cells sorted from spleen or lymph node cells, obtained before intestinal transplant. The CDR3 is CASRPRDREVGTQYF. Here the CDR3 DNA reads TGTGCCAGCAGACCAAGGGACAGGGAAGTGGGTACGCAGTATTTT.